The 3 T cell receptor beta chains below come from one sample, sequenced in a study of T cell responses to AZD1222 COVID-19 vaccine. Sequencing was performed with immunoSEQ multiplex PCR; in TCRdb, only in-frame clones are kept and a portion is missing. This sample has some 150,000 clones, with approximately 88% found just once. Specimen: peripheral blood, collected on day 0 of MenACWY control vaccination. These receptors were taken from an adult in good health.

V and J are TRBV7-9 and TRBJ2-7, with 8 bases that match TRBD2. This CDR3 has 15 residues. Germline V gives CDR1 SEHNR, CDR2 FQNEAQ (reference sequence). With 1 base clipped from V and 0 bases from J, the junction kept 2 bases outside the gene matches. The CDR3 reads CASSLGLATSYEQYF. The CDR3 DNA reads TGTGCCAGCAGCTTAGGACTAGCGACCTCCTACGAGCAGTACTTC. The variable domain in full, completed from reference TRBV7-9 and TRBJ2-7, reads DTGVSQNPRHKITKRGQNVTFRCDPISEHNRLYWYRQTLGQGPEFLTYFQNEAQLEKSRLLSDRFSAERPKGSFSTLEIQRTEQGDSAMYLCASSLGLATSYEQYFGPGTRLTVT.

This clone is a singleton in its sample. V is TRBV5-6 and J is TRBJ2-3; D gene unclear. The CDR3 spans 12 residues. V shed 1 base and J shed 4 bases, with 4 bases lying between them. Germline CDR1 reads SGHDT; CDR2 reads YYEEEE. This CDR3 is CASSLSADTQYF. The CDR3 DNA sequence: TGTGCCAGCAGCTTGTCCGCAGATACGCAGTATTTT.

The chain carries TRBV9 and TRBJ2-5, with 7 positions matching TRBD1. Trimming removed 1 base from V and 3 bases from J; junction bases left unmatched: 6. CDR1 is SGDLS, CDR2 YYNGEE, per germline. This CDR3 has 15 amino acids. The CDR3 sequence: CASSVIKGQKETQYF. CDR3 bases: TGTGCCAGCAGCGTAATTAAGGGACAGAAAGAGACCCAGTACTTC.